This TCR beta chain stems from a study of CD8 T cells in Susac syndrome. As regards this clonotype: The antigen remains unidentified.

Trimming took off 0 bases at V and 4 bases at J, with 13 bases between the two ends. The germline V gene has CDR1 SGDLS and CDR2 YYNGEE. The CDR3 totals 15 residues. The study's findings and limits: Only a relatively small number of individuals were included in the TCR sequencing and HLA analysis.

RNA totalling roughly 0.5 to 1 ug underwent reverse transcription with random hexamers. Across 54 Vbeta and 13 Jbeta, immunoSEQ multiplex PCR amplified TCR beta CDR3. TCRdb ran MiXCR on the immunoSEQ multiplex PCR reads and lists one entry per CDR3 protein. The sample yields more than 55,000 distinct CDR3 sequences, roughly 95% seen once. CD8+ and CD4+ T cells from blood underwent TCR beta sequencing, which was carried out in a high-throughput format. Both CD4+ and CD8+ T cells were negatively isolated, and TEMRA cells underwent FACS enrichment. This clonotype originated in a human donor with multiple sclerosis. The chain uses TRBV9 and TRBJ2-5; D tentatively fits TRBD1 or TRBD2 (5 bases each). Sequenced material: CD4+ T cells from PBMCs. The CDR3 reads CASSVGATGPETQYF. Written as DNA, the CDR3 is TGTGCCAGCAGCGTAGGGGCGACGGGACCAGAGACCCAGTACTTC. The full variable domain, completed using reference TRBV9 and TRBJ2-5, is DSGVTQTPKHLITATGQRVTLRCSPRSGDLSVYWYQQSLDQGLQFLIQYYNGEERAKGNILERFSAQQFPDLHSELNLSSLELGDSALYFCASSVGATGPETQYFGPGTRLLVL.